This record looks at one T cell receptor beta chain sequence and its context. The same CDR3 arises from other DNA sequences in this sample as well. The data derive from a study of shared clonotypes between healthy human individuals. Sequencing used immunoSEQ multiplex PCR; TCRdb keeps in-frame clones, though not all of them. The data contain around 2.5 million clones, 80% to 95% of them singletons. All donors qualified as healthy HIV-negative adults and had experienced no recent acute infections or vaccinations. The donor cohort consisted entirely of Caucasian adults residing in Nashville, Tennessee. In germline, CDR1 is SGHRS, CDR2 YFSETQ. The junction had 8 bases not matched to a gene; V was cut back by 4 bases and J by 3 bases. The CDR3 runs to 15 residues.

The chain has TRBV5-1 and TRBJ2-3, with TRBD1 identical over 7 bases. The sequencing sample was made of naive CD4+ T cells from PBMCs. Documented subset: CD45RA+ positively selected. The receptor was derived from a man between 18 and 29 years old in good health. Some clones in this sample may be carry-over from other donors' samples. CDR3 amino acids: CASSLRTGETDTQYF. In nucleotides, the CDR3 is TGCGCCAGCAGCCTAAGAACAGGGGAGACAGATACGCAGTATTTT.